The 4 T cell receptor beta chains reported below all come from one sample, sequenced in a study of shared clonotypes between healthy human individuals (dated by TCRdb to about 2020). Library construction relied on the immunoSEQ multiplex PCR assay. TCRdb retrieved this table from immuneACCESS and kept in-frame rearrangements only. Not all clones are present; in checked studies, unresolved V genes account for under half, and no reason is known for the remainder. In all, the sample holds roughly 2.4 million clones, and roughly 95% of those were seen once. The ten most abundant clones make up about 0.13% of the sample. Sequencing was carried out using naive CD4+ T cells sorted from blood. What the cell subset or site label conveys for this sample: CD45RA+ positively selected. These receptors were obtained from a young man in good health.

The chain joins TRBV9 to TRBJ1-2; D is uncertain. Deletions cut 0 bases from V and 8 bases from J, with 14 bases between. The length of the CDR3 is 14 residues. Germline V CDR1 and CDR2: SGDLS, YYNGEE. CDR3 DNA sequence: TGTGCCAGCAGCGTAGAGCCAGGCCGTCGAGGCTACACCTTC. Its translation is CASSVEPGRRGYTF.

The chain recombines TRBV6-6 with TRBJ1-4; D not resolved. The CDR3 spans 14 residues. V dropped 6 bases and J dropped 4 bases, with 12 bases sitting between them. Per germline, CDR1 MNHNY and CDR2 SVGAGI (reference sequence). As DNA, the CDR3 is TGTGCCAGCAGAGGAGGTCGCGGTAATGAAAAACTGTTTTTT. It codes for CASRGGRGNEKLFF.

The chain employs TRBV4-2 and TRBJ2-3, with 8 bases fitting TRBD1. Trimming removed 4 bases from V and 0 bases from J; junction bases left unmatched: 18. The CDR3 has 20 residues. Germline V CDR1 and CDR2: LGHNA, YNFKEQ. CDR3 nucleotides: TGTGCCAGCAGCCCGGTGCCCGTGACAGGGGCATATTTCAGCACAGATACGCAGTATTTT. This translates into CASSPVPVTGAYFSTDTQYF.

V usage is TRBV29-1 and J usage is TRBJ2-3; TRBD2 agrees at 10 bases. V shed 7 bases, J shed 10 bases, and the junction held 5 bases outside the gene matches. The CDR3 runs to 11 residues. Germline V gives CDR1 SQVTM, CDR2 ANQGSEA. The CDR3, as DNA: TGCAGCGAAGTAGCGGGAGGAGCGCAGTATTTT. Translated: CSEVAGGAQYF.